A single sample is the source of the 5 T cell receptor beta chains below, sequenced in a study of identical twins. TCRdb analysed the 5' RACE reads with MiXCR anew, one entry per CDR3 protein. Of around 690,000 distinct CDR3 sequences listed, over 20% are singletons. The sample was also linked to a second study, of T cells expressing NK-cell markers.

The source material was PBMCs. Source of these receptors: a woman younger than 35 in good health.

This clonotype occurred once. Relative to the germline gene, one junction end is altered; a read error may explain this. The rearrangement joins TRBV3-1 to TRBJ2-7; the match to TRBD2 covers 13 bases. The germline CDR1 and CDR2 sequences are LGHDT and YNNKEL (reference sequence). CDR3 size: 18 residues. Here the CDR3 reads CTSCPRQGLAGSMNEQYF. CDR3 nucleotides: TGTACCAGCTGTCCACGTCAGGGACTAGCGGGGTCGATGAACGAGCAGTACTTC.

The chain carries TRBV5-1 and TRBJ2-3, with 11 nucleotides matching TRBD2. With V trimmed by 4 bases and J by 4 bases, 8 bases remained unmatched. Per germline, CDR1 SGHRS and CDR2 YFSETQ. CDR3 size: 16 residues. CDR3: CASSVLLAGVADTQYF. CDR3 DNA sequence: TGCGCCAGCAGCGTCCTACTAGCGGGGGTGGCAGATACGCAGTATTTT.

There are a few counts of this clonotype. The V and J genes are TRBV7-9 and TRBJ1-2; 7 bases match TRBD1. The V gene's germline CDR1 is SEHNR and CDR2 FQNEAQ (reference sequence). This CDR3 has 15 residues. V dropped 5 bases and J dropped 2; count of bases not matched to a gene: 8. In DNA form, the CDR3 reads TGTGCCAGCAGCCGTACCCCAGGGGGGAACTATGGCTACACCTTC. The encoded protein is CASSRTPGGNYGYTF.

This clonotype has a handful of counts. This chain links TRBV20-1 with TRBJ2-7; D is possibly TRBD2 (7 bases). The CDR3 covers 12 residues. Germline CDR1 and CDR2: DFQATT and SNEGSKA (reference sequence). V lost 5 bases to trimming and J lost 2 bases, with 10 bases between them. The CDR3 nucleotides read TGCAGTGCTCGGGGGGCACCCTACGAGCAGTACTTC. This codes for CSARGAPYEQYF.

The chain carries TRBV7-2 and TRBJ1-3; D remains unclear. Germline V lookup: CDR1 SGHTA, CDR2 FQGNSA. V lost 8 bases and J lost 4, with 12 bases in between. The CDR3 has 13 amino acids. The CDR3 region is CASGLQTGNTIYF. DNA of the CDR3: TGTGCCAGCGGACTTCAGACAGGAAACACCATATATTTT.